This is a list of T cell receptor beta chains from one sample in a study of post-analysis software for immune sequencing data. TCRdb independently ran MiXCR on the PCR reads; one entry per CDR3 protein. The sample records roughly 570,000 distinct CDR3 sequences, around 31% being singletons. The material sequenced was blood. Receptors originate from a girl aged 2-17 years with multiple sclerosis. Each CDR3 is given without its conserved first and last residue.

V: TRBV4-1; J: TRBJ1-5; CDR3: ANSQDGAGPQPQH
V: TRBV12-3/TRBV12-4; J: TRBJ1-5; CDR3: ASQGAGNQPQH
V: TRBV20-1; J: NA; CDR3: SARDGGQGSETQY
V: TRBV6-6; J: TRBJ1-1; CDR3: ASSALGGLGTEAF
V: TRBV9; J: TRBJ1-1; CDR3: ASSAGGSGGQNTEAF
V: TRBV20-1; J: TRBJ1-1; CDR3: SARDPGQGAQEAF
V: TRBV18; J: TRBJ2-1; CDR3: ASSPGEYNEQF
V: TRBV6-5; J: TRBJ2-5; CDR3: ASGLAVLTQY
V: TRBV5-1; J: TRBJ2-3; CDR3: ASGQIVRTSTDTQY
V: TRBV5-1; J: TRBJ2-1; CDR3: ASSLIRGGSAEQF
V: TRBV20-1; J: TRBJ1-2; CDR3: SANQQVGHGYT
V: TRBV7-9; J: TRBJ1-2; CDR3: ASSPTDDYT
V: TRBV29-1; J: TRBJ1-1; CDR3: SVEENTEAF
V: TRBV7-3; J: TRBJ2-4; CDR3: ASSFRGAAKNIQY